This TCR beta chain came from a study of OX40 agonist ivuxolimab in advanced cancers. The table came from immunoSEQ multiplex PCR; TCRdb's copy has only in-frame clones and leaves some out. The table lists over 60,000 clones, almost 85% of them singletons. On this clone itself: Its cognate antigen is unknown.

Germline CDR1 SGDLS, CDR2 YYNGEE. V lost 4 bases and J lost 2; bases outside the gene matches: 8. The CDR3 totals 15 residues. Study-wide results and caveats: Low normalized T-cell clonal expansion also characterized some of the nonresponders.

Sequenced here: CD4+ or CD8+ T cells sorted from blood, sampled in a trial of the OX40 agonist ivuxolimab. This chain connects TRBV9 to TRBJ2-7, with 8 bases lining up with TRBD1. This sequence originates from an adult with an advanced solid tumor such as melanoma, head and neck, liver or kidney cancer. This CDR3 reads CASSPYGTGAYEQYF. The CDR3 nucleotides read TGTGCCAGCAGCCCCTACGGGACAGGTGCCTACGAGCAGTACTTC.